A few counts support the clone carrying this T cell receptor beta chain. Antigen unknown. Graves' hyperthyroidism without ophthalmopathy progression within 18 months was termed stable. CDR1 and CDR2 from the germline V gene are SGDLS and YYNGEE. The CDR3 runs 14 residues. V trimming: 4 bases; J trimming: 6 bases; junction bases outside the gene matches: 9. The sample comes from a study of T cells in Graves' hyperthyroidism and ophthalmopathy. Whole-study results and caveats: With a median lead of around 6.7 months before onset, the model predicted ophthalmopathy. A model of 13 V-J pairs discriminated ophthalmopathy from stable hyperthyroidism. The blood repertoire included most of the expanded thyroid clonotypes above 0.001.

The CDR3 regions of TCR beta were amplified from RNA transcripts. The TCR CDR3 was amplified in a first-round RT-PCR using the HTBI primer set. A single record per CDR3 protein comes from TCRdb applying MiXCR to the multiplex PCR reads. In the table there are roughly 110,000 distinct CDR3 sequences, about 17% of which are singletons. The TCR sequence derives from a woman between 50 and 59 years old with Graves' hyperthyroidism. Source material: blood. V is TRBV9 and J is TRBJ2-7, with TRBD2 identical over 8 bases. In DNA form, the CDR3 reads TGTGCCAGCAGCTCCCGGGGGGGGTCGGGCGAGCAGTACTTC. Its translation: CASSSRGGSGEQYF.